Following are 26 T cell receptor beta chains from one sample sequenced in a study of CD8 T cells in Susac syndrome (dated by TCRdb to the late 2010s). The library was prepared using the immunoSEQ multiplex PCR assay. RNA was extracted using the RNeasy kit, and roughly 0.45 to 1 ug of the RNA was reverse transcribed with random hexamers. The public reads were quality trimmed at Q25 with fastp and then assembled into clones with MiXCR by TCRdb, keeping productive beta chains. Entries that share a CDR3 protein sequence are merged under the most common genes and DNA. The sample table lists 55,000 to 80,000 distinct CDR3 sequences, 93% of them with a count of one. Of the sample, roughly 0.15% falls within the top ten clones. The sequenced sample consisted of CD4+ T cells from PBMCs. These receptors came from a human donor with Susac syndrome.

The rearrangement links TRBV20-1 to TRBJ1-3, with a tentative D call TRBD1 (5 bases). V lost 3 bases and J 2 bases, leaving 8 bases between the germline ends. The CDR3 has 13 residues. Germline V lookup: CDR1 DFQATT, CDR2 SNEGSKA (reference sequence). CDR3 nucleotides: TGCAGTGCTAGGGGCAGGGCTGGAAACACCATATATTTT. Residues: CSARGRAGNTIYF.

This clonotype has just one count. The chain carries TRBV28 and TRBJ1-4, with D perhaps TRBD1 (5 bases). This CDR3 is built from 16 residues. Germline V CDR1 and CDR2: MDHEN, SYDVKM. V was cut by 5 bases and J by 2 bases, with 15 bases left in between. CDR3 in DNA: TGTGCCAGCAGTCGGGGACGTTGGAGTACTAATGAAAAACTGTTTTTT. Translation gives CASSRGRWSTNEKLFF.

This chain connects TRBV7-2 to TRBJ1-4, with D uncertain. Trimming took off 1 base at V and 4 bases at J, with 7 bases between the two ends. CDR3 length equals 14 residues. The germline CDR1 and CDR2 sequences are SGHTA and FQGNSA. This chain's CDR3 is CASSLGLRNEKLFF. CDR3 sequence (DNA): TGTGCCAGCAGCTTAGGGTTACGTAATGAAAAACTGTTTTTT. The full variable domain, its missing parts supplied by reference TRBV7-2 and TRBJ1-4, is GAGVSQSPSNKVTEKGKDVELRCDPISGHTALYWYRQSLGQGLEFLIYFQGNSAPDKSGLPSDRFSAERTGGSVSTLTIQRTQQEDSAVYLCASSLGLRNEKLFFGSGTQLSVL.

The V gene is TRBV19, the J gene TRBJ2-5, with D unclear. The germline V gene has CDR1 LNHDA and CDR2 SQIVND (reference sequence). The CDR3 extends over 14 amino acids. Trimming shortened V by 3 bases and J by 5 bases, and 13 bases separated the two germline ends. CDR3 sequence (DNA): TGTGCCAGTAGTATTGGGCTGGGATCGGAGACCCAGTACTTC. Protein product: CASSIGLGSETQYF.

The chain has TRBV15 and TRBJ1-4, with TRBD1 identical over 7 bases. V trimming: 9 bases; J trimming: 8 bases; junction bases outside the gene matches: 9. The CDR3 is made up of 13 amino acids. CDR1 LNHNV and CDR2 YYDKDF come from the germline V gene (reference sequence). The CDR3 DNA sequence: TGTGCCACGAGGGACAGCCAGGGAGAAAAACTGTTTTTT. Translated, it gives CATRDSQGEKLFF.

The J gene is TRBJ2-7, the V gene TRBV28, with 9 nucleotides matching TRBD1. With 6 bases clipped from V and 5 bases from J, the junction kept 11 bases outside the gene matches. Germline V lookup: CDR1 MDHEN, CDR2 SYDVKM. The CDR3 is made up of 15 amino acids. The CDR3 nucleotides are TGTGCCAGCAGCACGAGCAGGGACAGGGTAAACGAGCAGTACTTC. Encoded protein: CASSTSRDRVNEQYF.

The chain employs TRBV30 and TRBJ2-1, with D possibly being TRBD1 (6 bases). Germline V gene sequence: CDR1 GTSNPN, CDR2 SVGIG (reference sequence). The V end lost 5 bases, the J end lost 1 base, and 6 bases lay between the germline ends. This CDR3 has 12 residues. CDR3 nucleotides: TGTGCCTGGGACAGGTCCTACAATGAGCAGTTCTTC. Translation: CAWDRSYNEQFF. The full variable domain, in which reference TRBV30 and TRBJ2-1 provide the parts outside the CDR3, is SQTIHQWPATLVQPVGSPLSLECTVEGTSNPNLYWYRQAAGRGLQLLFYSVGIGQISSEVPQNLSASRPQDRQFILSSKKLLLSDSGFYLCAWDRSYNEQFFGPGTRLTVL.

The chain couples TRBV12-3 or TRBV12-4 to TRBJ2-7; tentative D call: TRBD2 (5 bases). The CDR3 spans 12 residues. The V end was cut by 7 bases, the J end by 5 bases, with 12 bases between. In nucleotides, the CDR3 is TGTGCCAGCACCTCGTTCGGGGACGAGCAGTACTTC. Translated, it gives CASTSFGDEQYF.

The chain has TRBV20-1 and TRBJ2-1, with D possibly TRBD1 on 5 matching bases. V shed 0 bases and J shed 0 bases, with 15 bases lying between them. This CDR3 comprises 17 residues. The germline V gene has CDR1 DFQATT and CDR2 SNEGSKA (reference sequence). CDR3 coding DNA: TGCAGTGCTAGAGATAGTACAGGAGTCCTCTCCTACAATGAGCAGTTCTTC. It translates to CSARDSTGVLSYNEQFF.

This clonotype has more than one count but fewer than ten. The chain combines TRBV4-3 with TRBJ2-1; 9 bases line up with TRBD2. This CDR3 has 16 amino acids. Trimming took 0 bases from V and 10 from J; bases not matched to a gene: 10. Looked up from germline, CDR1 is LGHNA and CDR2 is YSLEER. The CDR3 sequence: CASSQDPSGGNREQFF. CDR3 DNA: TGCGCCAGCAGCCAAGATCCCAGCGGGGGGAACAGAGAGCAGTTCTTC.

CDR3 protein: CASSPTGRTYNEQFF. DNA for the CDR3: TGTGCCAGCAGTCCGACAGGGAGGACCTACAATGAGCAGTTCTTC. This chain joins TRBV6-5 and TRBJ2-1, with TRBD1 as a possible D gene (7 bases). From germline, CDR1 is MNHEY and CDR2 SVGAGI. V was pared by 5 bases and J by 2 bases, with 13 bases between. CDR3 length: 15 amino acids.

This clonotype was seen only once. V and J are TRBV27 and TRBJ2-1; TRBD1 aligns across 8 bases. CDR1 is MNHEY, CDR2 SMNVEV, per germline (reference sequence). V dropped 6 bases and J dropped 0; count of bases not matched to a gene: 7. CDR3 length equals 16 residues. In DNA form, the CDR3 reads TGTGCCAGCAGAGACAGACAGGGGAGCTCCTACAATGAGCAGTTCTTC. Its translation is CASRDRQGSSYNEQFF.

V is TRBV6-5 and J is TRBJ2-2; 9 nucleotides align to TRBD1. V was clipped by 0 bases and J by 4 bases; unmatched bases: 3. Germline V gene lookup returns CDR1 MNHEY and CDR2 SVGAGI. This CDR3 spans 16 amino acids. The CDR3 sequence: CASSYSGTGSTGELFF. The CDR3 region has the DNA TGTGCCAGCAGTTACTCCGGGACAGGGAGCACCGGGGAGCTGTTTTTT.

The chain combines TRBV20-1 with TRBJ2-1; 9 bases agree with TRBD2. V dropped 6 bases and J dropped 9; count of bases not matched to a gene: 15. Looked up from germline, CDR1 is DFQATT and CDR2 is SNEGSKA (reference sequence). CDR3 length: 15 residues. CDR3 residues: CSAIPHAGGLLEQFF. The CDR3 DNA is TGCAGTGCCATACCTCATGCGGGGGGGCTGCTTGAGCAGTTCTTC.

V and J are TRBV5-1 and TRBJ2-4; D call uncertain. Germline V CDR1 and CDR2: SGHRS, YFSETQ. V was clipped by 0 bases and J by 0 bases, with 7 bases between them. This CDR3 region has 15 residues. This chain's CDR3 is CASSLGSLAKNIQYF. CDR3 nucleotide sequence: TGCGCCAGCAGCTTGGGGAGTTTAGCCAAAAACATTCAGTACTTC.

The chain links TRBV28 to TRBJ1-2, with 7 bases matching TRBD1. Trimming at V came to 6 bases and at J to 4 bases, leaving 2 bases not matched to a gene. The CDR3 extends over 12 amino acids. CDR1 and CDR2 from the germline V gene are MDHEN and SYDVKM. CDR3 DNA: TGTGCCAGCAGGGGGACAGCCTATGGCTACACCTTC. Its translation is CASRGTAYGYTF.

This rearrangement joins TRBV27 to TRBJ1-5; D remains unclear. Germline V gene data show CDR1 as MNHEY and CDR2 as SMNVEV (reference sequence). The CDR3 spans 13 residues. The V end was cut by 5 bases, the J end by 9 bases, with 14 bases between. CDR3 residues: CASSPSRRGPQHF. The DNA of the CDR3 is TGTGCCAGCAGTCCGTCTCGCCGGGGGCCCCAGCATTTT.

The table lists this clonotype with a count of one. The DNA of the CDR3 is TGTGCCAGCTCACCCCTGGACTTTGGAGCTTTCTTT. It is translated as CASSPLDFGAFF. The chain is built from TRBV18 and TRBJ1-1, with D uncertain. The V gene lost 3 bases and the J gene lost 10 bases, with 12 bases spanning the gap. The germline V gene encodes CDR1 KGHSH and CDR2 LQKENI. The CDR3 is 12 residues long.

The chain recombines TRBV7-9 with TRBJ2-5; the D gene is possibly TRBD2 (6 bases). The CDR3 contains 15 residues. Germline loops: CDR1 SEHNR, CDR2 FQNEAQ (reference sequence). V dropped 5 bases and J dropped 4 bases, with 17 bases sitting between them. In DNA form, the CDR3 reads TGTGCCAGCAGCGCCCTGCGGAGGGACCGAGAGACCCAGTACTTC. This sequence encodes CASSALRRDRETQYF.

CDR3 residues: CASSLSGQGNYGYTF. The CDR3 DNA reads as TGTGCCAGCAGTTTATCTGGACAGGGAAACTATGGCTACACCTTC. V is TRBV28 and J is TRBJ1-2; 8 bases are shared with TRBD1. The CDR3 length is 15 residues. Looked up from germline, CDR1 is MDHEN and CDR2 is SYDVKM. V lost 1 base, J lost 2 bases, and 3 bases stayed unmatched.

The CDR3 loop is CASSFLRGSTGELFF. The CDR3 DNA reads TGCGCCAGCAGCTTCTTGCGGGGTAGCACCGGGGAGCTGTTTTTT. The V call is TRBV5-1, the J call TRBJ2-2, with D possibly TRBD2 on 6 matching bases. The CDR3 sequence is 15 residues long. V lost 2 bases to trimming and J lost 4 bases, with 12 bases between them. The germline V gene encodes CDR1 SGHRS and CDR2 YFSETQ.

The CDR3 DNA reads TGTGCCAGCAGCCAGGGACCTTATTCACCCCTCCACTTT. It specifies CASSQGPYSPLHF. This rearrangement joins TRBV14 to TRBJ1-6; D might be TRBD1 (5 bases). The CDR3 runs to 13 residues. V was trimmed by 3 bases and J by 8 bases, leaving 8 bases between them. From germline, CDR1 is SGHDN and CDR2 FVKESK.

The chain uses TRBV30 and TRBJ1-2; 7 nucleotides line up with TRBD1. The CDR3 totals 12 residues. Germline loops: CDR1 GTSNPN, CDR2 SVGIG (reference sequence). The V segment lost 5 bases and the J segment 1 base; nucleotides outside the gene matches: 1. DNA for the CDR3: TGTGCCTGGGACAGGGATAACTATGGCTACACCTTC. Its translation: CAWDRDNYGYTF.

The chain links TRBV18 to TRBJ2-2; maybe TRBD1 (5 bases). Trimming removed 1 base at V and 0 bases at J, with 6 bases between. The CDR3 totals 15 residues. The germline gives CDR1 KGHSH, CDR2 LQKENI. CDR3 amino acids: CASSPLGANTGELFF. The CDR3 nucleotides read TGTGCCAGCTCACCACTAGGGGCGAACACCGGGGAGCTGTTTTTT. The full variable domain, completed using reference TRBV18 and TRBJ2-2, is NAGVMQNPRHLVRRRGQEARLRCSPMKGHSHVYWYRQLPEEGLKFMVYLQKENIIDESGMPKERFSAEFPKEGPSILRIQQVVRGDSAAYFCASSPLGANTGELFFGEGSRLTVL.

This sequence joins TRBV6-2 or TRBV6-3 and TRBJ1-2, with D hard to call. CDR3 length: 12 amino acids. Deletions cut 6 bases from V and 8 bases from J, with 13 bases between. Germline V lookup: CDR1 MNHEY, CDR2 SVGEGT. In nucleotides, the CDR3 is TGTGCCAGCAGACTAATCGGCGGAGGCTACACCTTC. It yields the protein CASRLIGGGYTF.

The genes are TRBV20-1 and TRBJ2-3, with D possibly being TRBD1 or TRBD2 (6 bases each). CDR3 length equals 15 residues. The V end was cut by 3 bases, the J end by 1 base, with 14 bases between. Per germline, CDR1 DFQATT and CDR2 SNEGSKA (reference sequence). Here the CDR3 reads CSARPFRGGTDTQYF. The CDR3 nucleotides are TGCAGTGCTAGGCCCTTTAGGGGGGGCACAGATACGCAGTATTTT.